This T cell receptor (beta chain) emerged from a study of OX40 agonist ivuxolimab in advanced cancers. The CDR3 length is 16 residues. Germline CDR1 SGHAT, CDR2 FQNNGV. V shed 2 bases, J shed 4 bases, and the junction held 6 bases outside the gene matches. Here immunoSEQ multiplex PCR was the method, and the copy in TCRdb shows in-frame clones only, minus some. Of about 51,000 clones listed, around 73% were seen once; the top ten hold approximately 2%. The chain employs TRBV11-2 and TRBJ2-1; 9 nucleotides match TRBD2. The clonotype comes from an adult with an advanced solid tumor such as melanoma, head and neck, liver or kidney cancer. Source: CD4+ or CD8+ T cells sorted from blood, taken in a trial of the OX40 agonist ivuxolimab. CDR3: CASSLRSLAGYNEQFF. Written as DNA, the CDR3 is TGTGCCAGCAGCTTACGGTCTCTAGCGGGGTACAATGAGCAGTTCTTC.